The clone carrying this TCR beta chain was detected a few times. Its antigen is not known. The data derive from a study of CD4 T cells in relation to SARS-CoV-2 and coronaviruses. Only in-frame clones appear in the TCRdb table, and some are missing; sequencing was by immunoSEQ multiplex PCR. The sample consists of under 45,000 clones, about four fifths of them appearing once. Sequenced sample: naive CD4+ T cells from PBMCs, cultured in vitro. Subset described: naive CD4+ T cells isolated by negative enrichment. The sequence was collected from an adult with COVID-19.

In DNA form, the CDR3 reads TGCGCCAGCAGCCCCAGGGGGACAGACTTCAATGAGCAGTTCTTC. Translation gives CASSPRGTDFNEQFF. The J gene is TRBJ2-1, the V gene TRBV5-1, with TRBD1 matching 7 bases. Per the germline V gene, CDR1 is SGHRS and CDR2 is YFSETQ. Unmatched junction bases numbered 10, after V lost 4 bases and J lost 6 bases. This CDR3 has 15 residues.